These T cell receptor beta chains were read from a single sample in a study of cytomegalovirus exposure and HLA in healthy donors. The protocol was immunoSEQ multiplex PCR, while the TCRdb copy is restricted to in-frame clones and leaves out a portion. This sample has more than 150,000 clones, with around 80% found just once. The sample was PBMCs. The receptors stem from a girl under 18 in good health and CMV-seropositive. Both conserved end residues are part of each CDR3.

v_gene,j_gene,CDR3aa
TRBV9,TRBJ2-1,CASSVETSGLDGNEQFF
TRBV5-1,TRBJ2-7,CASSLAPGSYEQYF
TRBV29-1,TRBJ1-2,CSVERGRNYGYTF
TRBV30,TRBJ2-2,CAWGLGARELFF
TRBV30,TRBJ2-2,CAWSSRLATGELFF
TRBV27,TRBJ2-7,CASGLFYEQYF
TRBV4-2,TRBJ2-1,CASSQVAGEPSEQFF
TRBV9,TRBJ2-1,CASSPRRGAQGLAGGGGNEQFF
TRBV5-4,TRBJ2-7,CASSFPRGSGKAYEQYF
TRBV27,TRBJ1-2,CASSFSVSYGYTF
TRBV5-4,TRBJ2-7,CASSATPVSGEQYF
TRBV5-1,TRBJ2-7,CASSPNWDSSSYEQYF
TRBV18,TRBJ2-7,CASSDREGYEQYF
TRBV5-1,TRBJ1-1,CASSSVTGTATEAFF
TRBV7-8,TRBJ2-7,CASSLFSGLSYEQYF
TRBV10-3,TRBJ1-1,CAISESGEKAFF
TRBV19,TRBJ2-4,CASSSALKNIQYF
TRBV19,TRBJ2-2,CASLRGSGRTGELFF
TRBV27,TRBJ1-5,CASSSGGHRGNQPQHF
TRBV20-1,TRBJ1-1,CSARLTEAFF
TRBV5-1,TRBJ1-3,CASSFSHISGNTIYF
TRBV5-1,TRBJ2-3,CASSEERGGDTQYF
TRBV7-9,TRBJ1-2,CASSLLVGGGYTF
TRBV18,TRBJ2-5,CASSPMAGDLQETQYF
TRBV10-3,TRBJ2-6,CAISLYTGASSSGANVLTF
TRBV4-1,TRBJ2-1,CASSQATGGYNEQFF
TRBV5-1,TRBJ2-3,CASSLKPVGGNTDTQYF
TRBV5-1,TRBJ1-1,CASSADRGTEAFF
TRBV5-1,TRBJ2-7,CASSWGGEGYEQYF
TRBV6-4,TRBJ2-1,CASSEGQGRINEQFF
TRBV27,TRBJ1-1,CASSPGQGGVGGTEAFF
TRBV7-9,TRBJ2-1,CASSLVRLASNEQFF
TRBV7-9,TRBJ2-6,CASSSNLAGANVLTF
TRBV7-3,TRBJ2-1,CASSFSKNNEQFF
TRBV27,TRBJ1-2,CASSFGGQQRYTF
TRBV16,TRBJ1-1,CASSQSDIKYTEAFF
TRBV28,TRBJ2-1,CASSLKRGLTSYNEQFF
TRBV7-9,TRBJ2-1,CASRQGTSVLDEQFF
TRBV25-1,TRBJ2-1,CASEPGDSYNEQFF